Below, 13 T cell receptor beta chains from the same sample are listed, as sequenced in a study of blood T cell repertoires in COVID-19. Profiling relied on immunoSEQ multiplex PCR, and the TCRdb table lists in-frame clones only, not all of them. Of about 77,000 clones in the sample, less than 85% are singletons; the top ten hold around 5.2%. The sample taken for sequencing was peripheral blood. These receptors originate from a woman aged 70-85 years with acute or convalescent COVID-19.

V gene TRBV12-5 combines with J gene TRBJ1-3, with a tentative D call TRBD1 (6 bases). Per the germline V gene, CDR1 is LGHNT and CDR2 is FRNRAP. CDR3 length: 17 residues. V lost 1 base, J lost 4 bases, and 17 bases lay in between. The DNA for the CDR3 is TGTGCTAGTGGTTTGGAGCCAGGGGCGTCTCGAGGAAACACCATATATTTT. Translating gives CASGLEPGASRGNTIYF. The full variable domain, its missing parts supplied by reference TRBV12-5 and TRBJ1-3, is DARVTQTPRHKVTEMGQEVTMRCQPILGHNTVFWYRQTMMQGLELLAYFRNRAPLDDSGMPKDRFSAEMPDATLATLKIQPSEPRDSAVYFCASGLEPGASRGNTIYFGEGSWLTVV.

V and J are TRBV18 and TRBJ2-3; 8 bases are a match to TRBD1. V gave up 2 bases and J gave up 10 bases; unmatched junction bases: 2. The V gene's germline CDR1 is KGHSH and CDR2 LQKENI. The CDR3 runs to 12 residues. CDR3 protein: CASSPRQGSQYF. The CDR3 region has the DNA TGTGCCAGCTCACCAAGACAGGGGTCGCAGTATTTT.

This clone came up a few times. The chain carries TRBV4-1 and TRBJ2-1; 7 positions match TRBD1. There are 17 residues in the CDR3. Per germline, CDR1 MGHRA and CDR2 YSYEKL. The V and J ends lost 0 bases and 3 bases, in that order; junction bases with no gene match: 8. CDR3: CASSQDPGTELYNEQFF. Written as DNA, the CDR3 is TGCGCCAGCAGCCAAGACCCCGGGACAGAACTCTACAATGAGCAGTTCTTC.

The chain has TRBV6-5 and TRBJ1-3, with D hard to call. This CDR3 is 15 amino acids long. Trimming stripped 6 bases from V and 3 bases from J, with 15 bases between. The V gene's germline CDR1 is MNHEY and CDR2 SVGAGI. The CDR3 loop is CASRLDGFDGNTIYF. Written as DNA, the CDR3 is TGTGCCAGCAGGCTAGACGGCTTCGATGGAAACACCATATATTTT.

CDR3 sequence: CATRETGGRTEAFF. The CDR3 nucleotides read TGTGCCACCAGAGAGACAGGGGGCCGAACTGAAGCTTTCTTT. The chain recombines TRBV24-1 with TRBJ1-1, with TRBD1 matching 10 bases. CDR1 and CDR2 (germline): KGHDR, SFDVKD. V dropped 7 bases and J dropped 5; count of bases not matched to a gene: 6. CDR3 length equals 14 residues.

V and J are TRBV4-1 and TRBJ1-4; unclear D gene. There are 15 residues in the CDR3. V was shortened by 0 bases and J by 8 bases, with 13 bases between the two germline ends. Germline CDR1 and CDR2: MGHRA and YSYEKL. The CDR3 coding sequence is TGCGCCAGCAGCCAAGATCGGTCCCTCGGGGAAAAACTGTTTTTT. Protein product: CASSQDRSLGEKLFF.

This clone has only a few counts. The rearrangement links TRBV27 to TRBJ2-1; no clear D. Trimming cost V 3 bases and J 5 bases, with 5 bases left between them. CDR3 size: 12 residues. Looked up from germline, CDR1 is MNHEY and CDR2 is SMNVEV (reference sequence). DNA of the CDR3: TGTGCCAGCAGTTTTTCTAACAATGAGCAGTTCTTC. Translating it yields CASSFSNNEQFF.

The chain uses TRBV19 and TRBJ1-2; no definite D call. Germline-derived CDR1 and CDR2 are LNHDA and SQIVND (reference sequence). The CDR3 has 13 amino acids. Trimming took off 7 bases at V and 0 bases at J, with 9 bases between the two ends. CDR3 DNA: TGTGCCAGTACCGACAACGCTAACTATGGCTACACCTTC. Its translation is CASTDNANYGYTF.

This chain connects TRBV9 to TRBJ2-3; the match to TRBD2 covers 14 bases. The germline CDR1 and CDR2 sequences are SGDLS and YYNGEE. V dropped 3 bases and J dropped 0; count of bases not matched to a gene: 9. The CDR3 is 19 residues long. CDR3 sequence (DNA): TGTGCCAGCAGCGAAGCTCCGGGACTAGCGGGGGAAAGCACAGATACGCAGTATTTT. Its translation: CASSEAPGLAGESTDTQYF.

The sample holds a few counts of this clone. The chain has TRBV4-2 and TRBJ1-5; D not resolved. Trimming took off 4 bases at V and 0 bases at J, with 10 bases between the two ends. The CDR3 is made up of 15 amino acids. Germline V CDR1 and CDR2: LGHNA, YNFKEQ. The CDR3 loop reads CASSPNGRSNQPQHF. The CDR3 coding sequence is TGTGCCAGCAGCCCAAATGGGCGTAGCAATCAGCCCCAGCATTTT.

The chain uses TRBV7-8 and TRBJ1-1; TRBD1 aligns across 8 bases. Germline values: CDR1 SGHVS, CDR2 FQNEAQ. Germline trimming cut 1 base from V and 0 bases from J; bases unmatched to any gene: 7. There are 17 residues in the CDR3. In DNA form, the CDR3 reads TGTGCCAGCAGCTTAGTTGTCAGGGGGCCTGTGAACACTGAAGCTTTCTTT. This codes for CASSLVVRGPVNTEAFF.

This chain joins TRBV3-1 (or the pseudogene TRBV3-2) and TRBJ2-5; 16 nucleotides match TRBD2. The germline gives CDR1 LGHDT, CDR2 YNNKEL (reference sequence). The CDR3 is made up of 18 amino acids. J gave up 5 bases and V 6 bases, and 12 bases lay outside the gene matches. CDR3 DNA sequence: TGTGCCAGCAGTCATACCGGGACTAGCGGGGGGGCAGGGGAGACCCAGTACTTC. Protein: CASSHTGTSGGAGETQYF.

The chain employs TRBV3-1 (or the pseudogene TRBV3-2) and TRBJ1-4, with 10 bases lining up with TRBD1. CDR3 size: 14 residues. V lost 4 bases, J lost 7 bases, and 3 bases stayed unmatched. The germline gives CDR1 LGHDT, CDR2 YNNKEL (reference sequence). This CDR3 reads CASSRRTGGEKLFF. DNA for the CDR3: TGTGCCAGCAGCCGCAGGACAGGGGGTGAAAAACTGTTTTTT.